The sequence of this T cell receptor (beta chain) was determined in a study of T cells after posttransplantation cyclophosphamide. Assay: immunoSEQ multiplex PCR; the TCRdb copy retains only in-frame clones and omits some. The table records about 16,000 clones, about 95% of them present only once. The naive gate required viable CD3+CD4+ or CD3+CD8+ cells with CCR7+CD45RA+CD45RO-CD95-CD27+CD28+ phenotype. Peripheral blood was collected from the related graft donor on the marrow donation day. CDR3 length: 15 amino acids. J was trimmed by 2 bases and V by 5 bases; bases with no gene match: 8. In germline, CDR1 is MDHEN, CDR2 SYDVKM.

The genes are TRBV28 and TRBJ1-1; 7 nucleotides align to TRBD1. Specimen: naive CD4+ T cells sorted from blood. The receptor was isolated from a woman aged 45 to 65 in good health and a related stem cell transplant donor. In DNA form, the CDR3 reads TGTGCCAGCAGTGCAGGGGGGATCCTTAACACTGAAGCTTTCTTT. Translated, it gives CASSAGGILNTEAFF.